Shown below are 4 T cell receptor beta chains from a single sample sequenced in a study of T and B cells in COVID-19 patients (dated by TCRdb to 2020 to 2022). Genomic DNA extracted from blood was used in amounts of roughly 220-500 ng for amplification of TRB repertoires. The sequencer listed for this sample is Illumina MiSeq. Multiplex PCR with BIOMED2 TRB-A/B primer pools was used to amplify the TRB rearrangements. TCRdb reprocessing: public reads trimmed at Q25 with fastp, clones called with MiXCR, in-frame beta chains kept. One record per CDR3 amino acid sequence lists the most common genes and DNA. Across this sample there are approximately 17,000 distinct CDR3 sequences, with about 30% seen only once. Together, the top ten hold around 3.1% of the sample. Sequences were obtained from blood. These receptors were obtained from a human donor who had recovered from COVID-19.

V usage is TRBV29-1 and J usage is TRBJ2-2; no definite D call. Germline V lookup: CDR1 SQVTM, CDR2 ANQGSEA. CDR3 size: 14 residues. Trimming cost V 2 bases and J 6 bases, with 13 bases left between them. CDR3 loop: CSVEPTHSPGELFF. CDR3 bases: TGCAGCGTTGAACCAACACACAGCCCCGGGGAGCTGTTTTTT.

This clonotype is categorized as medium-sized. The chain recombines TRBV5-4 with TRBJ2-2, with 7 bases matching TRBD1. Germline assignment: CDR1 SGHNT and CDR2 YYREEE (reference sequence). Losses at the gene ends were 1 base for V and 6 bases for J; bases not matched to a gene: 0. CDR3 length equals 13 residues. DNA for the CDR3: TGTGCCAGCAGCTTGACAGGGGCCGGGGAGCTGTTTTTT. It specifies CASSLTGAGELFF.

This sequence joins TRBV11-2 and TRBJ1-2, with a weak D call TRBD1 (5 bases). V was clipped by 2 bases and J by 8 bases, with 9 bases between them. The CDR3 extends over 12 amino acids. Per germline, CDR1 SGHAT and CDR2 FQNNGV. CDR3 loop: CASSLSGDGYTF. The CDR3 DNA sequence: TGTGCCAGCAGCTTATCGGGGGACGGCTACACCTTC.

In its sample, this clonotype was seen many times. DNA of the CDR3: TGTGCCAGCAGTTTAAGGCGCGGCAGAACGAACACCGGGGAGCTGTTTTTT. It specifies CASSLRRGRTNTGELFF. The chain combines TRBV12-3 or TRBV12-4 with TRBJ2-2; D gene uncertain. V was cut by 2 bases and J by 0 bases, with 13 bases left in between. The CDR3 is 17 amino acids.